Following are 4 T cell receptor beta chains from one sample sequenced in a study of shared clonotypes between healthy human individuals. Produced via immunoSEQ multiplex PCR; TCRdb's table is partial and in-frame only. The repertoire holds about 2.2 million clones, with 80% to 95% as singletons. Positive CCR7 selection of CD45RO-negative cells yielded the naive CD8 cells, and terminally differentiated effector memory CD45RA+ cells were excluded. The sample was naive CD8+ T cells from PBMCs. The receptors here all came from a man younger than 35 in good health. Some clones in this sample may be carry-over from other donors' samples.

The rearrangement joins TRBV5-5 to TRBJ1-5; D not certain. Trimming stripped 1 base from V and 0 bases from J, with 8 bases between. CDR1 and CDR2 from the germline V gene are SGHKS and YYEKEE (reference sequence). The CDR3 contains 15 residues. The CDR3 loop reads CASSLWQNSNQPQHF. In DNA, the CDR3 is TGTGCCAGCAGCTTGTGGCAGAATAGCAATCAGCCCCAGCATTTT.

The chain has TRBV6-5 and TRBJ2-7; 9 nucleotides match TRBD1. From germline, CDR1 is MNHEY and CDR2 SVGAGI. This CDR3 contains 14 residues. V shed 5 bases and J 5 bases; nucleotides not matched to a gene: 7. The DNA of the CDR3 is TGTGCCAGCAGTCCCGGGACAGGGAAGAACGAGCAGTACTTC. Its protein is CASSPGTGKNEQYF.

This chain links TRBV4-1 with TRBJ2-7, with a possible D match to TRBD1 (5 bases). Trimming removed 2 bases from V and 2 bases from J, with 10 bases in between. The CDR3 totals 14 residues. Germline loops: CDR1 MGHRA, CDR2 YSYEKL. CDR3 sequence reads: CASSQIGATYEQYF. CDR3 DNA: TGCGCCAGCAGCCAAATAGGGGCCACCTACGAGCAGTACTTC.

This sequence joins TRBV2 and TRBJ1-5; 8 bases fit TRBD1. The germline V gene encodes CDR1 SNHLY and CDR2 FYNNEI. This CDR3 is 14 amino acids long. J lost 4 bases, V lost 5 bases, and 4 bases had no gene match. The chain's CDR3 is CASSYGQGNQPQHF. The CDR3 DNA reads as TGTGCCAGCAGTTACGGACAGGGAAATCAGCCCCAGCATTTT.